The 3 T cell receptor beta chains below all came from one sample that was sequenced in a study of spatial heterogeneity in lung cancer. The time point here: blood at routine non-recurrence follow-up after resection. Each CDR3 protein is one row after TCRdb ran MiXCR on the 5' RACE reads. In the table there are around 32,000 distinct CDR3 sequences, more than 9% of which are singletons. This specimen was PBMCs, taken at follow-up. The source of these receptors is a female donor with early-stage non-small cell lung cancer.

This clonotype was seen at least ten times. J is TRBJ1-6 and V is TRBV24-1; tentative D call: TRBD1 (6 bases). CDR3 length: 17 amino acids. Germline assignment: CDR1 KGHDR and CDR2 SFDVKD. Trimming shortened V by 2 bases and J by 6 bases, and 16 bases separated the two germline ends. The CDR3 sequence is CATSDCQGHVPNSPLHF. In DNA form, the CDR3 reads TGTGCCACCAGTGATTGCCAGGGACATGTCCCTAATTCACCCCTCCACTTT.

This clonotype appeared a single time. A single base separates this from a much larger clone, so it may be a read error. The V gene is TRBV29-1, the J gene TRBJ2-7, with D uncertain. This CDR3 is built from 12 residues. Trimming removed 6 bases at V and 1 base at J, with 10 bases between. Germline values: CDR1 SQVTM, CDR2 ANQGSEA. CDR3: CSVRAVSYEQYF. The CDR3 bases are TGCAGCGTCCGGGCGGTTTCCTACGAGCAGTACTTC.

This clonotype was found a few times. This chain joins TRBV5-1 and TRBJ2-3; 15 positions agree with TRBD2. CDR1 and CDR2 from the germline V gene are SGHRS and YFSETQ. CDR3 length: 18 amino acids. The V segment lost 4 bases and the J segment 0 bases; nucleotides outside the gene matches: 6. The CDR3 spells CASSRTSGGARSTDTQYF. DNA for the CDR3: TGCGCCAGCAGCCGGACTAGCGGGGGGGCCCGGAGCACAGATACGCAGTATTTT.